This T cell receptor (beta chain) was observed in a study of T cells in Graves' hyperthyroidism and ophthalmopathy. Germline V gene data show CDR1 as SSHAT and CDR2 as FNYEAQ (reference sequence). The length of the CDR3 is 14 residues. Trimming stripped 0 bases from V and 6 bases from J, with 10 bases between. Amplified TCR beta CDR3 regions came from RNA transcripts. TCR CDR3 regions were first amplified by RT-PCR with HTBI primers. TCRdb redid the calling of the multiplex PCR reads with MiXCR, one entry per CDR3 protein. The sample has 450,000 to 600,000 distinct CDR3 sequences, 11% to 15% seen once.

The specimen sequenced was blood. The gene calls are TRBV7-7 and TRBJ2-3, with a possible D match to TRBD1 (5 bases). This receptor was obtained from a middle-aged woman with Graves' hyperthyroidism. CDR3 loop: CASSLAGARDTQYF. CDR3 in DNA: TGTGCCAGCAGCTTAGCTGGGGCGCGGGATACGCAGTATTTT.